The sequence of this TCR beta chain was determined in a study of vaccination effects on CD4 cells after COVID-19. About the study: Three convalescent patients were sampled both early and late post-vaccination.

CD4+ T cells specific for antigen were expanded with viral peptide pools by the ViraFEST assay before sequencing. CD4+ T cell isolation took place after 10 days of culture. The individual was infected with SARS-CoV-2 between March and December 2020, as confirmed by PCR. Two-dose vaccination with either BNT162b2 or mRNA-1273 was given to the participants. Cultures used 2.1 million or so PBMC per well, approximately 10 IU/ml IL-2 and about 10 ug/ml peptides. On both days 3 and 7, half of the culture medium was replaced with IL-2 medium. As regards this clone: Its antigen is unknown.

Germline V lookup: CDR1 MNHEY, CDR2 SMNVEV (reference sequence). The CDR3 is 14 residues long. With V trimmed by 0 bases and J by 5 bases, 2 bases remained unmatched. Profiled with immunoSEQ multiplex PCR; TCRdb holds only in-frame clones, not every one. This table holds more than 13,000 clones, 76% found once. The chain recombines TRBV27 with TRBJ2-5, with TRBD2 matching over 8 bases. The specimen comprised CD4+ T cells from PBMCs cultured with HCoV-NL63 spike peptides, sampled after COVID-19 vaccination. The receptor was derived from a human donor who had a prior SARS-CoV-2 infection. CDR3 protein: CASSLSPGGETQYF. The CDR3 nucleotides are TGTGCCAGCAGTTTATCCCCGGGAGGGGAGACCCAGTACTTC.